This T cell receptor (beta chain) was recovered during a study of cytomegalovirus exposure and HLA in healthy donors (dated by TCRdb to 2015 to 2018). Describing the broader study: According to a later analysis, the roughly 120 validation repertoires were produced on the same platform as the approximately 620 repertoires of the first cohort. The study aimed to test whether cataloging public T cell receptors could reveal signatures of past pathogen exposure. In addition to the first cohort of 666 subjects, a separate validation cohort of under 150 different subjects was used. To predict cytomegalovirus infection status, the study combined high-throughput TCR immunosequencing, statistical association of individual TCRs with disease status, and machine learning. Overall study outcomes, separate from this receptor: Across donors, most TCR sequences were observed very rarely, whereas some public TCRs were present in many individuals. The study listed 164 TCR beta chains as associated with cytomegalovirus. The classifier was reported to diagnose cytomegalovirus status with high specificity and sensitivity in both the original cohort and the validation cohort. The authors suggested that the approach could potentially be extended to other disease states and immunological phenotypes. Three of the identified cytomegalovirus-associated TCR beta chains were confirmed in vitro to be specific for cytomegalovirus antigens. All 120 or so repertoires were used to score co-occurrence in the validation cohort in a later analysis, because that analysis had no HLA typing for the cohort. A later analysis found that TCRs clustered in the first cohort also tended to co-occur in the approximately 120 validation repertoires, with approximately 95% of cluster scores above 0.

The germline V gene (reference sequence) specifies GTSNPN as CDR1 and SVGIG as CDR2. Trimming at the junction amounts to 1 base on V and 0 bases on J, and the germline ends lie 12 bases apart. From the cysteine through the phenylalanine, the CDR3 covers 15 amino acids. Just the 45-base CDR3 DNA is kept, in frame starting at base 1. The receptor library was made with the immunoSEQ multiplex PCR assay. Regarding the original processing steps: A statistical classification framework was built to diagnose cytomegalovirus status from the catalog of TCR beta chain sequences. TCRdb took over this immuneACCESS table, retaining in-frame rearrangements with V and J assigned. Such tables are incomplete; in checked studies, under half of the missing clones stem from an unresolved V gene, and the remainder is unexplained. V and J calls and clone size are those listed in that table; D and trimming were worked out from the DNA. A total of hundreds of thousands of clones appear in this sample, about 90% of them only once. Of the sample, approximately 12% is held by the ten largest clones.

Notes on this clone: The clone's antigen remains unknown. Base quality data are lacking; no much larger clone is found one base away.

The donors were included in the validation cohort of 130 or so subjects, a group kept apart from the roughly 700-subject first cohort. The sequence came from a man younger than 35 in good health and CMV-seropositive. The sequencing input was PBMCs. The chain is assembled from TRBV30 and TRBJ1-1; no D gene is confidently identified. The CDR3 corresponds to CAWSELGFMNTEAFF. The DNA is as follows: TGTGCCTGGAGTGAACTGGGTTTCATGAACACTGAAGCTTTCTTT.